The entry below describes one TCR beta chain. Its antigen is as yet unknown. There are 16 residues in the CDR3. Trimming shortened V by 1 base and J by 3 bases, and 15 bases separated the two germline ends. CDR1 is SGHVS, CDR2 FNYEAQ, per germline. A multiplex PCR was run with 60 Vbeta primers and 13 Jbeta primers. Clones were read by immunoSEQ multiplex PCR, and TCRdb kept only the in-frame ones, dropping some. The profile shows around 100,000 clones, approximately 84% of them singletons. The sample belongs to a study of cytomegalovirus exposure and HLA in healthy donors. Findings and limits, study-wide: Indistinguishable V segments such as TRBV6-2 and TRBV6-3 were excluded. Later analysis suggested links between common viral pathogens and several top significant clusters. The productive fraction for most TCR beta V segments was about 87% or about 30% in an earlier analysis.

The TCR comes from a woman in her late teens or twenties in good health and CMV-seropositive. The sequencing input was PBMCs. The V gene is TRBV7-6, the J gene TRBJ1-1, with D unclear. The CDR3: CASSLVSREWDTEAFF. The CDR3 region has the DNA TGTGCCAGCAGCTTAGTATCGAGGGAATGGGACACTGAAGCTTTCTTT.